This is a list of T cell receptor beta chains from one sample in a study of neurological immune-mediated disorders. Using its own MiXCR run on the 5' RACE reads, TCRdb lists one record per CDR3 protein. Of about 76,000 distinct CDR3 sequences in the sample, under 20% were seen once. Material: PBMCs. Receptors originate from a woman aged 40 to 50 in good health. CDR3s include the opening cysteine and the closing phenylalanine or tryptophan. D genes are given only for firm matches. Rows may omit the clone size; those that give it use once, few, many or a size class.

J: TRBJ1-2
V: TRBV7-2
D: .
size: many
CDR3: CASRTNRGKEVGYTF
DNA: TGTGCCAGCAGGACCAACCGGGGCAAGGAAGTAGGCTACACCTTC

J: TRBJ1-2
V: TRBV5-1
D: .
size: many
CDR3: CASSLDYRTSLYTF
DNA: TGCGCCAGCAGCTTGGACTACCGGACCAGTCTCTACACCTTC

J: TRBJ2-1
V: TRBV2
D: TRBD2
size: many
CDR3: CASRGLAGNNEQFF
DNA: TGTGCCAGTCGAGGACTAGCGGGGAACAATGAGCAGTTCTTC

J: TRBJ1-2
V: TRBV5-1
D: .
size: many
CDR3: CASSLAGRDYGYTF
DNA: TGCGCCAGCAGCTTGGCCGGGCGGGACTATGGCTACACCTTC

J: TRBJ2-2
V: TRBV20-1
D: TRBD2
size: many
CDR3: CSARASGGYTGELFF
DNA: TGCAGTGCTAGAGCAAGCGGGGGATACACCGGGGAGCTGTTTTTT

J: TRBJ2-1
V: TRBV7-6
D: TRBD2
size: once
CDR3: CASGPSGGIYNEHFF
DNA: TGTGCCAGCGGACCGAGCGGGGGAATCTACAATGAGCATTTCTTC

J: TRBJ2-1
V: TRBV7-2
D: .
size: .
CDR3: CASTIDGGVYNEQFF
DNA: TGTGCCAGCACCATAGACGGGGGTGTCTACAATGAGCAGTTCTTC

J: TRBJ2-3
V: TRBV7-3
D: TRBD2
size: many
CDR3: CASSLTGGGADTQYF
DNA: TGTGCCAGCAGCTTAACGGGCGGGGGGGCCGATACGCAGTATTTT

J: TRBJ2-1
V: TRBV7-8
D: .
size: few
CDR3: CASSPSGLANEQFF
DNA: TGTGCCAGCAGCCCCTCCGGACTGGCTAATGAGCAGTTCTTC

J: TRBJ2-5
V: TRBV20-1
D: TRBD2
size: many
CDR3: CSARDPGISGGAAEETQYF
DNA: TGCAGTGCTAGAGATCCCGGCATAAGCGGGGGGGCAGCGGAAGAGACCCAGTACTTC

J: TRBJ2-5
V: TRBV9
D: TRBD1
size: many
CDR3: CASSVGTGVDQETQYF
DNA: TGTGCCAGCAGCGTAGGCACAGGGGTCGACCAAGAGACCCAGTACTTC

J: TRBJ1-5
V: TRBV20-1
D: .
size: many
CDR3: CSASRDGVGPQHF
DNA: TGCAGTGCTTCCCGGGACGGAGTGGGGCCCCAGCATTTT

J: TRBJ2-1
V: TRBV20-1
D: TRBD2
size: many
CDR3: CSARGLAGAVWQFF
DNA: TGCAGTGCTAGAGGGCTAGCGGGGGCAGTTTGGCAGTTCTTC

J: TRBJ2-1
V: TRBV20-1
D: .
size: .
CDR3: CSASVHSGKYNEQFF
DNA: TGCAGTGCCTCTGTTCATAGCGGAAAATACAATGAGCAGTTCTTC

J: TRBJ2-7
V: TRBV28
D: .
size: .
CDR3: CASTSLNEQYF
DNA: TGTGCCAGCACCTCCCTCAACGAGCAGTACTTC

J: TRBJ2-7
V: TRBV5-6
D: .
size: many
CDR3: CASSLAGAEEQYF
DNA: TGTGCCAGCAGCTTGGCAGGGGCGGAGGAGCAGTACTTC

J: TRBJ2-1
V: TRBV20-1
D: .
size: many
CDR3: CSARDLAVTPPHNEQFF
DNA: TGCAGTGCTAGAGATCTGGCGGTTACCCCTCCTCACAATGAGCAGTTCTTC

J: TRBJ2-1
V: TRBV15
D: TRBD2
size: many
CDR3: CATKGLAYNEQFF
DNA: TGTGCCACCAAGGGACTAGCCTACAATGAGCAGTTCTTC

J: TRBJ2-1
V: TRBV3-1
D: TRBD2
size: many
CDR3: CASSQLDLLAGGRDEQFF
DNA: TGTGCCAGCAGCCAGCTGGACCTACTAGCGGGGGGCAGGGATGAGCAGTTCTTC

J: TRBJ1-1
V: TRBV20-1
D: .
size: many
CDR3: CSASTPIGTEAFF
DNA: TGCAGTGCCAGTACCCCTATAGGGACTGAAGCTTTCTTT

J: TRBJ1-2
V: TRBV20-1
D: .
size: few
CDR3: CSARVQGGYTF
DNA: TGCAGTGCTAGAGTCCAGGGTGGCTACACCTTC

J: TRBJ2-3
V: TRBV20-1
D: TRBD2
size: many
CDR3: CSAGGLAGSTDTQYF
DNA: TGCAGTGCTGGAGGACTAGCGGGAAGCACAGATACGCAGTATTTT

J: TRBJ1-4
V: TRBV5-1
D: .
size: many
CDR3: CASSAAGQEEKLFF
DNA: TGCGCCAGCAGCGCCGCCGGGCAAGAGGAAAAACTGTTTTTT

J: TRBJ2-3
V: TRBV5-5
D: .
size: .
CDR3: CTSSSVPWGGTDTQYF
DNA: TGTACCAGCAGCTCGGTACCATGGGGCGGGACAGATACGCAGTATTTT

J: TRBJ2-6
V: TRBV12-3/TRBV12-4
D: .
size: .
CDR3: CASSSGALVGNVLTF
DNA: TGTGCCAGCAGCTCGGGGGCCTTAGTGGGCAACGTCCTGACTTTC

J: TRBJ2-1
V: TRBV29-1
D: .
size: once
CDR3: CSVDAGLVPTRSYNEQFF
DNA: TGCAGCGTTGATGCTGGACTCGTACCCACCCGCTCCTACAATGAGCAGTTCTTC

J: TRBJ2-7
V: TRBV7-2
D: .
size: many
CDR3: CASSSPQGSEQYF
DNA: TGTGCCAGCAGCTCGCCCCAGGGGTCCGAGCAGTACTTC

J: TRBJ2-7
V: TRBV20-1
D: .
size: .
CDR3: CSGNLAREQYF
DNA: TGCAGTGGGAACCTGGCCCGGGAGCAGTACTTC

J: TRBJ2-1
V: TRBV10-3
D: TRBD1
size: few
CDR3: CAISETTGQGEQFF
DNA: TGTGCCATCAGTGAGACGACAGGGCAGGGTGAGCAGTTCTTC

J: TRBJ2-5
V: TRBV5-1
D: TRBD1
size: few
CDR3: CASSDTGVETQYF
DNA: TGCGCCAGCAGCGACACAGGGGTAGAGACCCAGTACTTC

J: TRBJ2-2
V: TRBV28
D: .
size: .
CDR3: CASRYGTDNTGELFF
DNA: TGTGCCAGCAGGTACGGGACGGACAACACCGGGGAGCTGTTTTTT

J: TRBJ2-1
V: TRBV5-1
D: .
size: many
CDR3: CASRLSQINEQFF
DNA: TGCGCCAGCAGATTATCACAGATCAATGAGCAGTTCTTC

J: TRBJ1-5
V: TRBV7-8
D: .
size: many
CDR3: CASSSLNDQPQHF
DNA: TGTGCCAGCAGCTCCCTTAACGATCAGCCCCAGCATTTT

J: TRBJ1-5
V: TRBV25-1
D: .
size: .
CDR3: CASSGYSGGPQHF
DNA: TGTGCCAGCAGTGGTTACAGCGGAGGGCCCCAGCATTTT

J: TRBJ2-3
V: TRBV7-2
D: .
size: many
CDR3: CASSLSGGDPTRTQYF
DNA: TGTGCCAGCAGCTTATCGGGGGGCGACCCCACAAGAACGCAGTATTTT

J: TRBJ1-2
V: TRBV20-1
D: .
size: many
CDR3: CSATSGGEGLRDYTF
DNA: TGCAGTGCTACTTCTGGGGGGGAGGGGCTTAGAGATTACACCTTC

J: TRBJ2-4
V: TRBV20-1
D: .
size: many
CDR3: CSARVPGAAKNIQYF
DNA: TGCAGTGCTAGAGTTCCAGGCGCGGCCAAAAACATTCAGTACTTC

J: TRBJ1-3
V: TRBV21-1
D: .
size: many
CDR3: CASSNRVPGNTIYF
DNA: TGTGCCAGCAGCAACCGGGTGCCAGGAAACACCATATATTTT

J: TRBJ2-3
V: TRBV20-1
D: TRBD2
size: many
CDR3: CSARDWSGAFSDTQYF
DNA: TGCAGTGCTAGAGATTGGAGCGGGGCTTTTTCAGATACGCAGTATTTT

J: TRBJ2-3
V: TRBV3-1
D: .
size: .
CDR3: CASSQGAERGDTQYF
DNA: TGTGCCAGCAGCCAGGGGGCGGAGAGGGGAGATACGCAGTATTTT

J: TRBJ1-5
V: TRBV20-1
D: .
size: many
CDR3: CSARDFGPYAGNQPQHF
DNA: TGCAGTGCTAGAGATTTTGGTCCCTACGCGGGCAATCAGCCCCAGCATTTT

J: TRBJ2-3
V: TRBV18
D: .
size: many
CDR3: CASDTRAPDTQYF
DNA: TGTGCCAGCGATACGAGGGCCCCAGATACGCAGTATTTT

J: TRBJ1-3
V: TRBV18
D: .
size: .
CDR3: CASSPLGANTIYF
DNA: TGTGCCAGCTCACCTTTGGGGGCGAACACCATATATTTT

J: TRBJ2-2
V: TRBV7-2
D: TRBD2
size: .
CDR3: CASSLGLAGAGELFF
DNA: TGTGCCAGCAGCCTGGGACTAGCGGGCGCCGGGGAGCTGTTTTTT

J: TRBJ1-5
V: TRBV6-2/TRBV6-3
D: .
size: .
CDR3: CASSYWPDQPQHF
DNA: TGTGCCAGCAGTTACTGGCCAGATCAGCCCCAGCATTTT

J: TRBJ1-2
V: TRBV29-1
D: TRBD1
size: many
CDR3: CSSQGQGSFGGGYTF
DNA: TGCAGCTCCCAAGGACAGGGGTCCTTCGGAGGGGGCTACACCTTC

J: TRBJ2-1
V: TRBV3-1
D: TRBD1
size: many
CDR3: CASNGDRGRYNEQFF
DNA: TGTGCCAGCAACGGGGACAGGGGGCGTTACAATGAGCAGTTCTTC

J: TRBJ1-4
V: TRBV7-6
D: TRBD1
size: many
CDR3: CASSLRTGSEKLFF
DNA: TGTGCCAGCAGCTTACGGACAGGGAGCGAAAAACTGTTTTTT

J: TRBJ1-5
V: TRBV20-1
D: .
size: many
CDR3: CSASRNNQPQHF
DNA: TGCAGTGCTAGCCGGAACAATCAGCCCCAGCATTTT

J: TRBJ2-1
V: TRBV5-1
D: .
size: many
CDR3: CASSLAGFYNEQFF
DNA: TGCGCCAGCAGCTTGGCGGGTTTTTACAATGAGCAGTTCTTC

J: TRBJ1-1
V: TRBV5-1
D: TRBD1
size: many
CDR3: CASSPAGQGDTEAFF
DNA: TGCGCCAGCAGCCCCGCTGGACAGGGGGATACTGAAGCTTTCTTT

J: TRBJ2-4
V: TRBV20-1
D: TRBD1
size: many
CDR3: CSASQGKGDIQYF
DNA: TGCAGTGCGTCACAGGGGAAAGGGGACATTCAGTACTTC

J: TRBJ1-2
V: TRBV5-1
D: TRBD1
size: many
CDR3: CASSLEGQGGYGYTF
DNA: TGCGCCAGCAGCTTGGAAGGACAGGGGGGCTATGGCTACACCTTC

J: TRBJ2-1
V: TRBV7-2
D: TRBD2
size: many
CDR3: CASSFSGTSGGKFF
DNA: TGTGCCAGCAGCTTCTCCGGGACTAGCGGGGGGAAGTTCTTC